This entry lists 30 T cell receptor beta chains sequenced from one sample in a study of T cell responses to AZD1222 COVID-19 vaccine. Sequencing used immunoSEQ multiplex PCR; TCRdb keeps in-frame clones, though not all of them. The table records about 150,000 clones, roughly 90% of them present only once. Sequenced material: peripheral blood, taken on day 0 of AZD1222 vaccination. These receptors were collected from an adult in good health.

The genes are TRBV20-1 and TRBJ2-2; no clear D gene. V lost 3 bases, J lost 1 base, and 15 bases lay in between. CDR3 length: 16 residues. Germline CDR1 and CDR2: DFQATT and SNEGSKA (reference sequence). This chain's CDR3 is CSASSTGYRNTGELFF. For the CDR3, the DNA is TGCAGTGCTAGTAGTACTGGGTACCGGAACACCGGGGAGCTGTTTTTT.

The chain employs TRBV24-1 and TRBJ1-5; the D is unclear. The CDR3 spans 14 residues. V lost 5 bases and J lost 5, with 12 bases in between. Germline loops: CDR1 KGHDR, CDR2 SFDVKD. CDR3 nucleotides: TGTGCCACCAGTGGGGTCAGTTTTGATCAGCCCCAGCATTTT. This translates into CATSGVSFDQPQHF.

The rearrangement uses TRBV5-1 and TRBJ1-2; the match to TRBD1 covers 7 bases. CDR1 is SGHRS and CDR2 is YFSETQ in the germline V gene. The V segment lost 2 bases and the J segment 7 bases; nucleotides outside the gene matches: 5. The CDR3 covers 13 residues. The CDR3 region has the DNA TGCGCCAGCAGCTTAACAGGGGCTGCTGGCTACACCTTC. Its translation: CASSLTGAAGYTF.

This clone has just a few counts. This rearrangement joins TRBV27 to TRBJ2-7, with D perhaps given as TRBD1 or TRBD2 (5 bases each). This CDR3 has 13 residues. Trimming stripped 7 bases from V and 3 bases from J, with 13 bases between. In germline, CDR1 is MNHEY, CDR2 SMNVEV (reference sequence). The CDR3 spells CASKSRGSYEQYF. CDR3 nucleotides: TGTGCCAGCAAGTCCCGGGGCAGCTACGAGCAGTACTTC.

The V call is TRBV6-1, the J call TRBJ2-1; TRBD2 aligns across 10 bases. V lost 3 bases to trimming and J lost 9 bases; unmatched junction nucleotides: 11. From germline, CDR1 is MNHNS and CDR2 SASEGT. This CDR3 contains 16 residues. The DNA for the CDR3 is TGTGCCAGCAGTGAGGCTATTGACCTAGCGGGAGTTGAGCAGTTCTTC. Translation gives CASSEAIDLAGVEQFF.

This clone was seen only once. The chain recombines TRBV6-6 with TRBJ2-7, with a possible D match to TRBD2 (6 bases). CDR1 and CDR2 (germline): MNHNY, SVGAGI (reference sequence). The CDR3 has 13 residues. The V gene lost 6 bases and the J gene lost 1 base, with 10 bases spanning the gap. CDR3 residues: CASRPGLSYEQYF. Written as DNA, the CDR3 is TGTGCCAGCAGGCCGGGACTGTCCTACGAGCAGTACTTC.

The chain is built from TRBV18 and TRBJ1-5, with D possibly being TRBD1 (6 bases). The CDR3 contains 13 residues. Germline loops: CDR1 KGHSH, CDR2 LQKENI. V lost 3 bases, J lost 5 bases, and 8 bases lay in between. The CDR3 coding sequence is TGTGCCAGCTCACCCGACAGGCATCAGCCCCAGCATTTT. The encoded protein is CASSPDRHQPQHF.

This sequence joins TRBV27 and TRBJ1-5, with TRBD1 identical over 7 bases. CDR3 length: 13 amino acids. Looked up from germline, CDR1 is MNHEY and CDR2 is SMNVEV (reference sequence). Trimming at V came to 5 bases and at J to 4 bases, leaving 2 bases not matched to a gene. CDR3 region: CASSGDRNQPQHF. The DNA of the CDR3 is TGTGCCAGCAGTGGGGACAGAAATCAGCCCCAGCATTTT.

This chain uses TRBV18 with TRBJ2-5; 9 bases fit TRBD2. CDR1 is KGHSH, CDR2 LQKENI, per germline. Trimming at V came to 3 bases and at J to 5 bases, leaving 7 bases not matched to a gene. The CDR3 sequence is 15 residues long. CDR3 nucleotides: TGTGCCAGCTCACCCTTAGCGGGGGCCGGGGAGACCCAGTACTTC. Protein sequence: CASSPLAGAGETQYF.

The J gene is TRBJ2-1, the V gene TRBV12-5; tentatively, D is TRBD1 (6 bases). Trimming stripped 4 bases from V and 10 bases from J, with 23 bases between. Germline V gene lookup returns CDR1 LGHNT and CDR2 FRNRAP. The CDR3 contains 16 residues. CDR3: CASGSYLLAGVREQFF. For the CDR3, the DNA is TGTGCTAGTGGTTCCTACCTCCTCGCAGGGGTCCGGGAGCAGTTCTTC.

The chain is built from TRBV6-2 or TRBV6-3 and TRBJ1-5; 7 positions match TRBD1. V lost 5 bases and J lost 1; bases outside the gene matches: 5. Germline V CDR1 and CDR2: MNHEY, SVGEGT. The CDR3 runs 15 residues. The CDR3 DNA is TGTGCCAGCAGTGGAAGGGACAGAAGCAATCAGCCCCAGCATTTT. It specifies CASSGRDRSNQPQHF.

J is TRBJ1-2 and V is TRBV9; TRBD1 might be the D (6 bases). The CDR3 spans 15 residues. CDR1 is SGDLS and CDR2 is YYNGEE in the germline V gene. Trimming shortened V by 4 bases and J by 2 bases, and 15 bases separated the two germline ends. The CDR3 reads CASSTRTDPNYGYTF. CDR3 nucleotides: TGTGCCAGCAGCACCCGGACAGATCCAAACTATGGCTACACCTTC. Filled out from reference TRBV9 and TRBJ1-2, the complete variable domain reads DSGVTQTPKHLITATGQRVTLRCSPRSGDLSVYWYQQSLDQGLQFLIQYYNGEERAKGNILERFSAQQFPDLHSELNLSSLELGDSALYFCASSTRTDPNYGYTFGSGTRLTVV.

The CDR3 coding sequence is TGTGCCAGCAGCTTAAATAACTATGGCTACACCTTC. This sequence encodes CASSLNNYGYTF. This chain joins TRBV7-2 and TRBJ1-2; D ambiguous. The CDR3 is made up of 12 amino acids. Germline values: CDR1 SGHTA, CDR2 FQGNSA. Deletions cut 2 bases from V and 1 base from J, with 2 bases between. Filled out from reference TRBV7-2 and TRBJ1-2, the complete variable domain reads GAGVSQSPSNKVTEKGKDVELRCDPISGHTALYWYRQSLGQGLEFLIYFQGNSAPDKSGLPSDRFSAERTGGSVSTLTIQRTQQEDSAVYLCASSLNNYGYTFGSGTRLTVV.

CDR3 residues: CASSLDLAGGEQFF. The CDR3 nucleotides are TGCGCCAGCAGCTTGGACCTGGCAGGTGGTGAGCAGTTCTTC. The chain uses TRBV5-1 and TRBJ2-1; D is unresolved. The CDR3 runs to 14 residues. Germline values: CDR1 SGHRS, CDR2 YFSETQ. Trimming shortened V by 0 bases and J by 9 bases, and 13 bases separated the two germline ends.

The chain combines TRBV7-9 with TRBJ1-5; D is unresolved. There are 13 residues in the CDR3. CDR1 and CDR2 from the germline V gene are SEHNR and FQNEAQ (reference sequence). Trimming left V 3 bases short and J 7 bases short, with 10 bases between. CDR3 in DNA: TGTGCCAGCAGCTTGGGGATCGACCAGCCCCAGCATTTT. Translating gives CASSLGIDQPQHF.

V and J are TRBV5-1 and TRBJ2-7; TRBD1 agrees at 9 bases. V was clipped by 0 bases and J by 4 bases; unmatched bases: 2. CDR3 length: 14 residues. CDR1 and CDR2 from the germline V gene are SGHRS and YFSETQ. For the CDR3, the DNA is TGCGCCAGCAGCTTGGGGGACAGGGATTACGAGCAGTACTTC. Residues: CASSLGDRDYEQYF.

This chain joins TRBV19 and TRBJ1-2; D is undetermined. V was shortened by 5 bases and J by 4 bases, with 5 bases between the two germline ends. The CDR3 is 11 amino acids. Germline V gene sequence: CDR1 LNHDA, CDR2 SQIVND (reference sequence). The CDR3 spells CASSYFYGYTF. The CDR3 nucleotides are TGTGCCAGTAGTTACTTCTATGGCTACACCTTC.

The CDR3 is CAWSVLTVEAFF. The DNA for the CDR3 is TGTGCCTGGAGTGTATTGACAGTTGAAGCTTTCTTT. This chain links TRBV30 with TRBJ1-1; weak D call: TRBD1 (5 bases). V dropped 0 bases and J dropped 7 bases, with 9 bases sitting between them. The CDR3 is made up of 12 amino acids. The germline gives CDR1 GTSNPN, CDR2 SVGIG (reference sequence).

The genes are TRBV14 and TRBJ1-1; D gene uncertain. There are 15 residues in the CDR3. Trimming left V 0 bases short and J 5 bases short, with 13 bases between. Germline CDR1 and CDR2: SGHDN and FVKESK. CDR3 in amino acids: CASSQDWQFGTEAFF. DNA for the CDR3: TGTGCCAGCAGCCAAGATTGGCAGTTCGGGACTGAAGCTTTCTTT.

Here the CDR3 reads CASSSSHRMAFF. DNA of the CDR3: TGTGCCAGCAGTTCGTCCCATCGTATGGCTTTCTTT. This chain links TRBV6-5 with TRBJ1-1; D is unclear. Trimming shortened V by 4 bases and J by 11 bases, and 14 bases separated the two germline ends. Germline values: CDR1 MNHEY, CDR2 SVGAGI. The CDR3 runs 12 residues.

The genes are TRBV12-5 and TRBJ2-3; D tentatively fits TRBD1 or TRBD2 (5 bases each). The CDR3 runs to 12 residues. The V end was cut by 5 bases, the J end by 6 bases, with 9 bases between. Germline CDR1 LGHNT, CDR2 FRNRAP. CDR3 in DNA: TGTGCTAGTGGTCGGGACGCCGATACGCAGTATTTT. It specifies CASGRDADTQYF.

The chain employs TRBV4-2 and TRBJ2-1; a possible D gene is TRBD1 (5 bases). The V gene lost 0 bases and the J gene lost 0 bases, with 15 bases spanning the gap. This CDR3 is built from 18 residues. Germline V gene data show CDR1 as LGHNA and CDR2 as YNFKEQ. This chain's CDR3 is CASSQDRPRTISYNEQFF. The CDR3 DNA follows: TGTGCCAGCAGCCAAGATCGGCCGAGGACAATCTCCTACAATGAGCAGTTCTTC.

The chain uses TRBV18 and TRBJ2-5; tentatively, D is TRBD2 (7 bases). The germline V and J ends were trimmed by 3 bases and 9 bases, with 26 bases remaining between them. The CDR3 is made up of 17 amino acids. Per the germline V gene, CDR1 is KGHSH and CDR2 is LQKENI. CDR3 DNA sequence: TGTGCCAGCTCACCCGGGGGGCCCCGTGATGGGAGACTGGCCCAGTACTTC. Translated: CASSPGGPRDGRLAQYF.

The chain recombines TRBV25-1 with TRBJ2-1, with D maybe TRBD1 (6 bases). V gave up 3 bases and J gave up 10 bases, with 10 bases separating them. In germline, CDR1 is MGHDK, CDR2 SYGVNS. The CDR3 extends over 12 amino acids. Here the CDR3 DNA reads TGTGCCAGCAGTGACAGGGGCAGGGAGCAGTTCTTC. It yields the protein CASSDRGREQFF. The variable domain in full, completed from reference TRBV25-1 and TRBJ2-1, reads EADIYQTPRYLVIGTGKKITLECSQTMGHDKMYWYQQDPGMELHLIHYSYGVNSTEKGDLSSESTVSRIRTEHFPLTLESARPSHTSQYLCASSDRGREQFFGPGTRLTVL.

This rearrangement joins TRBV4-1 to TRBJ1-2; D ambiguous. This CDR3 is built from 17 residues. V lost 0 bases and J 6 bases, leaving 20 bases between the germline ends. Germline values: CDR1 MGHRA, CDR2 YSYEKL. The CDR3 coding sequence is TGCGCCAGCAGCCAAGATATAGTAAGGTTGGATGAGAATGGCTACACCTTC. Its translation: CASSQDIVRLDENGYTF.

The chain employs TRBV15 and TRBJ2-4, with TRBD1 identical over 8 bases. The CDR3 spans 16 residues. J was trimmed by 5 bases and V by 1 base; bases with no gene match: 7. Germline V gene lookup returns CDR1 LNHNV and CDR2 YYDKDF (reference sequence). The chain's CDR3 is CATSRALVQGENIQYF. DNA of the CDR3: TGTGCCACCAGCAGAGCACTAGTACAGGGGGAAAACATTCAGTACTTC.

The genes are TRBV7-9 and TRBJ1-6, with a tentative D call TRBD1 (6 bases). Germline V gives CDR1 SEHNR, CDR2 FQNEAQ (reference sequence). The germline V and J ends were trimmed by 5 bases and 9 bases, with 8 bases remaining between them. The CDR3 has 12 amino acids. The CDR3 sequence: CASSQGPSPLHF. The CDR3 DNA sequence: TGTGCCAGCAGCCAGGGGCCTTCACCCCTCCACTTT.

As DNA, the CDR3 is TGTGCCAGCGGGAGAGGGGGAGCCGGTAAAGAGCAGTACTTC. Translating it yields CASGRGGAGKEQYF. This chain joins TRBV6-5 and TRBJ2-7; TRBD1 is a possible D gene (6 bases). This CDR3 has 14 residues. Germline V lookup: CDR1 MNHEY, CDR2 SVGAGI. V was trimmed by 8 bases and J by 7 bases, leaving 21 bases between them.

V and J are TRBV5-1 and TRBJ1-4; D gene uncertain. Germline lookup yields CDR1 SGHRS and CDR2 YFSETQ. With 1 base removed from V and 5 bases from J, the gap between germline ends came to 9 bases. The CDR3 spans 14 residues. The CDR3: CASSLLQSNEKLFF. CDR3 DNA: TGCGCCAGCAGCTTGTTACAGAGCAATGAAAAACTGTTTTTT.

V and J are TRBV4-1 and TRBJ1-2; 8 nucleotides agree with TRBD1. CDR1 and CDR2 from the germline V gene are MGHRA and YSYEKL. Trimming cost V 1 base and J 8 bases; bases outside gene matches: 12. The CDR3 covers 16 residues. CDR3 DNA sequence: TGCGCCAGCAGCCAAGTGAGGGGCAGGGGGCGGGGAGGCTACACCTTC. This gives the protein CASSQVRGRGRGGYTF.